This T cell receptor beta chain was captured in a study of beta chain features in type 1 diabetes (dated by TCRdb to 2016 to 2018). For context, the study as a whole: Mean age, gender distribution, total cell number and subset yield did not differ between patients and healthy donors. In the study, TCRB repertoires of sorted circulating CD4+ T cell subsets from recently diagnosed type 1 diabetes patients were compared with those of matched healthy donors. Naive and central memory subsets were obtained from all 30 or so donors, but regulatory and stem cell-like memory subsets were isolated from only 8 patients and roughly 8 healthy donors. A total of about 99,000,000 sorted cells were examined across all samples, and RNA yield correlated strongly with the number of cells per subset. Here is what the overall study found, with its caveats: The naive, central memory and regulatory TCRB repertoires appeared to resemble one another more closely among patients than among healthy donors. Patients with type 1 diabetes made fewer insertions and deleted more nucleotides at VDJ recombination sites, implying thymic rearrangement abnormalities. Sequencing cDNA rather than genomic DNA could over-represent highly expressing activated cells, although activation and CD3 levels did not differ between groups. A moderate but significant shortening of TCRB CDR3 length was observed in type 1 diabetes patients in all four CD4+ subsets. HLA sub-analyses involved small numbers of individuals, so any influence of HLA type on TCRB rearrangement remained unresolved. Shorter templates might be favored by PCR, yet because patient and control samples were amplified and corrected together, any such skew would affect both groups equally.

Via the germline V gene, CDR1 is MDHEN and CDR2 SYDVKM. The CDR3, cysteine through phenylalanine, is 14 amino acids long. The kept DNA is CDR3 alone, 42 bases in frame from the first base. V is pruned by 2 bases and J by 2 bases, leaving 2 bases of the junction without a gene match. A note on this clone: Its binding antigen is unknown. Qualities for individual bases were not recorded, and no much larger clone is one base off.

The High Capacity cDNA Reverse Transcription Kit was used to reverse transcribe all of the isolated RNA, meaning that expressed TCRB transcripts were what got sequenced. Deep immunoSEQ sequencing was performed on naive, central memory and regulatory T cell samples, with an average of around 3.4 million total reads per sample. After sorted cells were lysed in RLT buffer, RNA was extracted with DNase-treated RNeasy Micro or Mini kits, with the choice depending on cell number. To prevent cross-contamination, each cell subset was processed individually, whereas patient and healthy donor samples were processed jointly. The immunoSEQ multiplex PCR was used to amplify TCRB sequences from cDNA, yielding 87-bp fragments that span the CDR3 region. Sequencing of the amplicons was done on the Illumina HiSeq platform. The study's processing was this. PCR bias was corrected computationally using synthetic template baselines, and reads within Hamming distance 2 were collapsed, with unmergeable singletons discarded. By aligning reads against IMGT, V, D and J genes, CDR3 length, and insertions or deletions at six rearrangement sites were assigned. Within each subset, clonotype counts were normalized to sorted cell number, and only after that were true diversity and Gini coefficients computed with the tcR R package. The overlap coefficient, calculated on TCRB nucleotide sequences, was used to measure repertoire sharing. As stored in TCRdb, this immuneACCESS dataset retains in-frame rearrangements with V and J assigned. A fraction of the clones does not appear; measured against another copy, unresolved V genes explain less than half of the discrepancy, and the remainder lacks a known reason. V, J and clone size were drawn from that table, and D and trimming were deduced from the DNA. The sample has 150,000 to 160,000 clones on record, around 10% of them singletons. The top ten clonotypes cover about 2% of the sample.

Each donor gave one peripheral blood draw, averaging approximately 0.11 L, which was collected into heparinised tubes. A BD FACSAria II was used to sort naive, central memory, regulatory and stem cell-like memory CD4+ T cells with a panel that included CD45RO, CCR7, CD25, CD127, CD95 and CD27. A purity above 95% was achieved for all sorted populations. PBMCs were isolated immediately by Lymphoprep density gradient centrifugation and stained directly without culture. Samples were stained and sorted in pairs, with one healthy donor and one patient per experiment, so that batch effects were minimized.

The V and J genes are TRBV28 and TRBJ2-7; TRBD2 aligns with 8 central bases. The clonotype comes from a young man in good health. The sequenced sample was central memory CD4+ T cells from blood. The CDR3: CASSLAGGAYEQYF. The base sequence is TGTGCCAGCAGTTTAGCGGGGGGAGCCTACGAGCAGTACTTC. The full variable domain, with segments outside the CDR3 supplied by the reference TRBV28 and TRBJ2-7 proteins, appears as DVKVTQSSRYLVKRTGEKVFLECVQDMDHENMFWYRQDPGLGLRLIYFSYDVKMKEKGDIPEGYSVSREKKERFSLILESASTNQTSMYLCASSLAGGAYEQYFGPGTRLTVT.